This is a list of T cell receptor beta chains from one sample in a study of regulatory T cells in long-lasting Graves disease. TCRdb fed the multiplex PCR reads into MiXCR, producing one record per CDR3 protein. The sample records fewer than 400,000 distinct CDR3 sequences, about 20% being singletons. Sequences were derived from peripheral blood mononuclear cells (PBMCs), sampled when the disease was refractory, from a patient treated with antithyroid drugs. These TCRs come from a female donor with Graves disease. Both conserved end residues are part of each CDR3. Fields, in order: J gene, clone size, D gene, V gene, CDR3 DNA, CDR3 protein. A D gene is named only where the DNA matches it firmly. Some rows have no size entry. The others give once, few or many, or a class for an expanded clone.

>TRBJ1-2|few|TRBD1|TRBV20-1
TGCAGTGCTAGAGATCTAGGGACAGGGGGCAAATCGAACTATGGCTACACCTTC
CSARDLGTGGKSNYGYTF
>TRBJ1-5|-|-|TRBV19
TGTGCCACAAAGGGCTATTTTAGCAATCAGCCCCAGCATTTT
CATKGYFSNQPQHF
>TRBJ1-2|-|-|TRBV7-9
TGTGCCAGCAGCCCGCCGGAGCCGAGGTCGCGTAAAGCTAACTATGGCTACACCTTC
CASSPPEPRSRKANYGYTF
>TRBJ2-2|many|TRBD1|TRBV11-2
TGTGCCAGCAGCCTGGACAGGGCGGGCGGGGAGCTGTTTTTT
CASSLDRAGGELFF
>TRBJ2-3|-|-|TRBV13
TGTGCCAGCAGCTCGATTAATACGCAGTATTTT
CASSSINTQYF
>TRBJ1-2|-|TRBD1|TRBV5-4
TGTGCCAGCAACTTGAACAGGGGGCAGGTTGGCTACACCTTC
CASNLNRGQVGYTF
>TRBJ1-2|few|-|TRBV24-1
TGTGCCACCAGTGATTCCCGACAGGCCTATTATGGCTACACCTTC
CATSDSRQAYYGYTF
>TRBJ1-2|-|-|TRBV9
TGTGCCAGCACGGTGGGCTCAAATAACTATGGCTACACCTTC
CASTVGSNNYGYTF
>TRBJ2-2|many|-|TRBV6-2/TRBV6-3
TGTGCCAGCAGTTACCGCAGCAGGTTCGGTACCGGGGAGCTGTTTTTT
CASSYRSRFGTGELFF
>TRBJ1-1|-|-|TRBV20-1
TGCAGTGCTAGAGATGGGGGCGGTCATTTCTTT
CSARDGGGHFF
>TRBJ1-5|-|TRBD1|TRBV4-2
TGTGCCAGCAGCCTCGGACAGGGAATGATGCAGCCCCAGCATTTT
CASSLGQGMMQPQHF
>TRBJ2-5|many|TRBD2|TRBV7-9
TGTGCCAGCAGCTTAGTAGGGAGGGATGAGACCCAGTACTTC
CASSLVGRDETQYF
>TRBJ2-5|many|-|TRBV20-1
TGCAGTGGGTTCAGTCAAGAGACCCAGTACTTC
CSGFSQETQYF